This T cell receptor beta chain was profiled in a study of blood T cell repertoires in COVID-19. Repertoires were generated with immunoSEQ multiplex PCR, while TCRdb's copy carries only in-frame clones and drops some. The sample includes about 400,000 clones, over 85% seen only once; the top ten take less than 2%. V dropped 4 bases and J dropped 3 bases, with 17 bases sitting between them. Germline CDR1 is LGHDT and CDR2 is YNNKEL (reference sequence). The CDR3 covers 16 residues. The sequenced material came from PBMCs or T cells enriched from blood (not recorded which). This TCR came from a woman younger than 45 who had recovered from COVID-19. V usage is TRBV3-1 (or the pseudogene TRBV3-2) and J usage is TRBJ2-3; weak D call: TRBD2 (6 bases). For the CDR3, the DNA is TGTGCCAGCAGCCTACGCCCGGGACTCGGGACAGATACGCAGTATTTT. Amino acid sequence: CASSLRPGLGTDTQYF.